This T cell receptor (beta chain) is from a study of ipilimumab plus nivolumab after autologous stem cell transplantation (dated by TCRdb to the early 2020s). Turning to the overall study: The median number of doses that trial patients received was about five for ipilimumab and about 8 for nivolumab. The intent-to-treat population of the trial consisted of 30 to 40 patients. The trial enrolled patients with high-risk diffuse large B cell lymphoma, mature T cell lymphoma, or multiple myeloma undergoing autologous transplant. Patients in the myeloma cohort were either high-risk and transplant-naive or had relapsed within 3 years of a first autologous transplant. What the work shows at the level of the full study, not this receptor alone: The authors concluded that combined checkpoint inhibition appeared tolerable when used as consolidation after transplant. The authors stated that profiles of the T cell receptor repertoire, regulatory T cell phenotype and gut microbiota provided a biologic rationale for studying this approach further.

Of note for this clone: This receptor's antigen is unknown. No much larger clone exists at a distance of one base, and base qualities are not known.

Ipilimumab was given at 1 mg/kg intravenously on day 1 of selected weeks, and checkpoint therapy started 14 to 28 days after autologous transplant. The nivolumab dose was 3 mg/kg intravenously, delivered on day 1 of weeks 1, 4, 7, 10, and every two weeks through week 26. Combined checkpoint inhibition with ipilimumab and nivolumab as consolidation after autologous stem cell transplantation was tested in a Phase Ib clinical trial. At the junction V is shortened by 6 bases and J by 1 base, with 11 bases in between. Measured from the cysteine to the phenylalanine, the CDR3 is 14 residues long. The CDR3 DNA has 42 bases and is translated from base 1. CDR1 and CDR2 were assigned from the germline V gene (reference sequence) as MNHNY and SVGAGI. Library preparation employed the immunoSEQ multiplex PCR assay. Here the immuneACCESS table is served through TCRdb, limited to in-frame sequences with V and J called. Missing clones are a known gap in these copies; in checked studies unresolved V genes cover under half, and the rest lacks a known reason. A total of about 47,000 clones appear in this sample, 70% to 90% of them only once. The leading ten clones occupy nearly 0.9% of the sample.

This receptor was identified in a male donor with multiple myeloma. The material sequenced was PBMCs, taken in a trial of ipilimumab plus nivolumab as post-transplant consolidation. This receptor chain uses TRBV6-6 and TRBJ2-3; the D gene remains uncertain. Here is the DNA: TGTGCCAGCAGCCCGTCCGTGGGCACAGATACGCAGTATTTT. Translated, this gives CASSPSVGTDTQYF.